One and the same sample provided the 15 T cell receptor beta chains below, sequenced in a study of CXCR3-negative and CXCR3-positive naive CD8 T cells. TRB cDNA was prepared as libraries by UMI-labeled 5' RACE. From the 5' RACE reads, TCRdb lists one entry per CDR3 protein and no DNA. This sample's table reports about 5,100 distinct CDR3 sequences. The sample consisted of naive CXCR3- CD8+ T cells from blood. As to subset: CD45RO-CCR7+CD27+CD95- naive CD8+ T cells lacking CXCR3 (TNR3-). The receptors were gathered from a human donor in good health. Some clones in this sample may be carry-over from other donors' samples.

The chain carries TRBV5-1 and TRBJ2-2; no DNA is available, so the TRBD2 call from TCRdb remains unchecked. Germline loops: CDR1 SGHRS, CDR2 YFSETQ. CDR3 length: 16 residues. CDR3 residues: CASSLVGTTNTGELFF.

This chain joins TRBV15 and TRBJ2-3; the TCRdb D gene call, TRBD2, has no DNA to confirm it. CDR1 is LNHNV and CDR2 is YYDKDF in the germline V gene (reference sequence). The CDR3 extends over 14 amino acids. This CDR3 is CATSRVGEGDTQYF.

In terms of frequency, this clonotype is medium-sized. V is TRBV6-1 and J is TRBJ2-7; TCRdb indicates TRBD1, and absent DNA this call remains unverified. Germline assignment: CDR1 MNHNS and CDR2 SASEGT. The length of the CDR3 is 13 residues. CDR3 sequence reads: CASRGRESYEQYF.

Frequency places this clonotype as medium-sized (0.01 to 0.1%). The gene calls are TRBV7-3 and TRBJ2-1. Germline CDR1 SGHTA, CDR2 FQGTGA. The CDR3 has 19 amino acids. The CDR3 region is CASSLTLPVGRSSYNEQFF.

The chain has TRBV20-1 and TRBJ2-1; lacking DNA, the TRBD2 call made by TCRdb goes unchecked. The CDR3 length is 15 residues. Germline V lookup: CDR1 DFQATT, CDR2 SNEGSKA (reference sequence). CDR3 sequence reads: CSAGGFSGTYNEQFF.

The chain is built from TRBV19 and TRBJ2-3; TCRdb reports TRBD2, a call that lacks DNA to check it against. Germline V gives CDR1 LNHDA, CDR2 SQIVND (reference sequence). The CDR3 totals 17 residues. CDR3 sequence reads: CASSRIRLAGSTDTQYF.

This clonotype is medium-sized by frequency. The V and J genes are TRBV12-3 or TRBV12-4 and TRBJ2-1; the D call from TCRdb, TRBD1, cannot be confirmed without DNA. This CDR3 is 13 amino acids long. CDR3 residues: CASSFGGGNEQFF.

The chain is built from TRBV29-1 and TRBJ2-4; TCRdb returns TRBD2, unconfirmable since there is no DNA. The CDR3 is 14 residues long. Germline assignment: CDR1 SQVTM and CDR2 ANQGSEA. CDR3 residues: CSVEKREVINIQYF.

This clonotype is called medium-sized (0.01 to 0.1%) based on its frequency. The chain joins TRBV7-9 to TRBJ1-1; TCRdb picks TRBD1, but there is no DNA to check that call. The CDR3 length is 13 residues. The germline gives CDR1 SEHNR, CDR2 FQNEAQ (reference sequence). The CDR3 reads CAALATGVPEAFF.

This clonotype is identified as medium-sized from frequency. This chain uses TRBV5-1 with TRBJ2-1; TCRdb reports TRBD2, a call that lacks DNA to check it against. Germline loops: CDR1 SGHRS, CDR2 YFSETQ. The CDR3 extends over 18 amino acids. The CDR3 is CASSPGTSGRSFVNEQFF.

This clonotype registers medium-sized by frequency. The rearrangement joins TRBV29-1 to TRBJ2-7; TCRdb outputs TRBD2, but without DNA this stays unchecked. The CDR3 loop spans 16 amino acids. Germline V gives CDR1 SQVTM, CDR2 ANQGSEA. The CDR3 region is CSVEVQREGLDGEQYF.

This clonotype is identified as medium-sized (0.01 to 0.1%) from frequency. The rearrangement joins TRBV9 to TRBJ1-5. The length of the CDR3 is 15 residues. Germline CDR1 and CDR2: SGDLS and YYNGEE. CDR3 amino acids: CASSVGRGSNQPQHF.

V usage is TRBV12-3 or TRBV12-4 and J usage is TRBJ1-5. The CDR3 consists of 13 residues. CDR3 protein: CASSRGRNQPQHF.

The chain joins TRBV15 to TRBJ2-2. The germline gives CDR1 LNHNV, CDR2 YYDKDF (reference sequence). This CDR3 is built from 14 residues. CDR3 residues: CATGRAENTWELFF.

Judged by frequency, this clonotype is medium-sized (0.01 to 0.1%). The chain has TRBV29-1 and TRBJ2-7; TCRdb indicates TRBD1, and absent DNA this call remains unverified. CDR3 length equals 11 residues. Germline-derived CDR1 and CDR2 are SQVTM and ANQGSEA. The CDR3 is CSGVQGIEQYF.